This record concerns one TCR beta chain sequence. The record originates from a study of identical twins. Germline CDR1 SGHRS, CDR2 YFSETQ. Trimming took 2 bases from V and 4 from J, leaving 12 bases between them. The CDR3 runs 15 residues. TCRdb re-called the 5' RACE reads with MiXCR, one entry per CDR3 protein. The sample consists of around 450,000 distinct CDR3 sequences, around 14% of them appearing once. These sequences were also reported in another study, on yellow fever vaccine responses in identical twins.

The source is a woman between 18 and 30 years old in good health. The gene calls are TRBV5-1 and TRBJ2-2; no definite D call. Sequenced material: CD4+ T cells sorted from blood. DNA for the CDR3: TGCGCCAGCAGCTTAATGGCACAGAGCACCGGGGAGCTGTTTTTT. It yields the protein CASSLMAQSTGELFF.